One T cell receptor beta chain is described in this entry. No antigen is known for it. Base qualities were left out, and no much larger clone turns up one base away. These data belong to a study of CD8+CD57+ T cells in acquired aplastic anemia (dated by TCRdb to between 2018 and 2020). With respect to the entire study: A mean of approximately 3 ug of DNA, ranging from roughly 0.2 to 27.4 ug, was extracted from sorted CD4+ and CD8+ cells. CD8+CD57+ expansion was defined as a frequency above the mean frequency observed in healthy subjects.

Expansion of CD8+CD57+ cells had been shown by flow cytometry in the patients chosen for sequencing. Severe acquired aplastic anemia was diagnosed in all patients according to International Study of Aplastic Anemia and Agranulocytosis and Camitta criteria. Patients had received no therapy at the time of blood sampling. The study deep-sequenced TCR repertoires of sorted CD4+ and CD8+ blood T cells from severe aplastic anemia patients and healthy subjects. In the USA, patient enrollment took place under clinicaltrials.gov protocols 00001620, 01623167, 00001397, 00071045, 00081523 and 00961064. Ficoll-Paque density gradient centrifugation was used to isolate peripheral blood mononuclear cells. CD4+ and CD8+ T cells were sorted by FACS or magnetic beads before DNA extraction. Broad study findings and their caveats: Some 31 CD8+ CDR3 sequences were shared between patients and controls but appeared highly expressed in patients and within their immunodominant clones. CD8+ Simpson's diversity did not differ significantly between patients and healthy controls (P=0.060).

Profiling of TCR beta VDJ combinations and CDR3 sequences used genomic DNA as the template. An Illumina HiSeq 2000 was used for TCR repertoire sequencing. Turning to the authors' computational methods: TRBV/TRBJ rearrangement plots, CDR3 size and DJ length profiles, and Simpson's diversity index were used to assess repertoires. The most abundant DNA sequence in the deep sequencing data was taken as the immunodominant clone. CDR3 amino acid sequences were checked for sharing between subjects and were compared against published repertoires and the VDJdb database. Starting from the raw public reads, TCRdb applied fastp trimming at Q25, assembled clones with MiXCR and retained in-frame beta chains. Rows are unified per CDR3 protein, each entry keeping the most common DNA and genes. Clone size and V and J calls follow TCRdb, not the original study. The sample table shows over 150,000 distinct CDR3 sequences, and about two thirds are seen once. Clones ranked in the top ten supply around 45% of the sample.

As encoded in the germline V gene, CDR1 is SGHRS while CDR2 is YFSETQ. Measured from the cysteine to the phenylalanine, the CDR3 is 15 residues long. Only the CDR3 DNA is retained, 45 bases long and in frame from the first base. V is pared back by 5 bases and J by 3 bases, with 16 bases lying between the germline termini. The sequence joins TRBV5-1 to TRBJ2-3; a tentative D match to TRBD1 spans 6 bases. The clonotype was recovered from a human donor with aplastic anemia. Material: sorted CD4+, CD8+, or CD8+CD57+ T cells (not recorded which) from PBMCs. The nucleotides are TGCGCCAGCAGTATACAGGGTCTGTCAACAGATACGCAGTATTTT. Its translation is CASSIQGLSTDTQYF.